This TCR beta chain appears in the sequencing data of a study of response to subunit inactivated influenza vaccine. TCRdb called the RT-PCR reads again in MiXCR, with one record for every CDR3 protein. Here the sample spans more than 700,000 distinct CDR3 sequences, around 20% being singletons. Study-level findings and limits: Few additional T cells are recruited per seasonal influenza vaccination, authors suggested.

The CDR3 has 15 residues. V was pared by 1 base and J by 1 base, with 13 bases between. Germline-derived CDR1 and CDR2 are SQVTM and ANQGSEA. Of note for this clonotype: Antigen: not known.

The sample in question was PBMCs from blood, obtained approximately 5 days after vaccination. The TCR was taken from a man aged 45-65 years who received an inactivated influenza vaccine. V is TRBV29-1 and J is TRBJ1-2; D is perhaps TRBD1 (5 bases). The CDR3 sequence is CSVEAGAADNYGYTF. The CDR3 nucleotides are TGCAGCGTTGAAGCCGGGGCAGCCGATAACTATGGCTACACCTTC.